These 18 T cell receptor beta chains were all obtained from the same sample, sequenced in a study of cytomegalovirus exposure and HLA in healthy donors. The primer mix had 60 Vbeta and 13 Jbeta primers. Some clones are missing from TCRdb's copy, which holds only in-frame ones; the method was immunoSEQ multiplex PCR. The table shows about 130,000 clones, with approximately 80% occurring only once. The sequenced sample consisted of PBMCs. Every receptor here comes from a male donor in good health and CMV-seronegative.

The chain has TRBV7-2 and TRBJ2-3; tentatively, D is TRBD1 (5 bases). Germline V gene data show CDR1 as SGHTA and CDR2 as FQGNSA. The CDR3 length is 12 residues. The V gene lost 5 bases and the J gene lost 7 bases, with 10 bases spanning the gap. The CDR3 here is CASSPGQNTQYF. The CDR3 region has the DNA TGTGCCAGCAGCCCTGGACAAAATACGCAGTATTTT.

The chain uses TRBV28 and TRBJ2-2; 7 bases fit TRBD1. V trimming: 6 bases; J trimming: 6 bases; junction bases outside the gene matches: 4. Per the germline V gene, CDR1 is MDHEN and CDR2 is SYDVKM. This CDR3 is built from 13 residues. CDR3 nucleotides: TGTGCCAGCAGAAGACAGGGACCCGGGGAGCTGTTTTTT. Translating gives CASRRQGPGELFF.

This chain uses TRBV5-4 with TRBJ1-1, with D perhaps TRBD1 (5 bases). This CDR3 is 17 amino acids long. The germline V and J ends were trimmed by 4 bases and 1 base, with 20 bases remaining between them. The germline V gene encodes CDR1 SGHNT and CDR2 YYREEE (reference sequence). CDR3 bases: TGTGCCAGCAGCCCGGAAGTTGGGCAGGGCAAGAACACTGAAGCTTTCTTT. It encodes CASSPEVGQGKNTEAFF.

This clone was seen a single time. This chain joins TRBV4-2 and TRBJ1-4; perhaps TRBD1 as D (6 bases). V lost 5 bases, J lost 5 bases, and 18 bases lay in between. Germline loops: CDR1 LGHNA, CDR2 YNFKEQ. CDR3 size: 16 residues. The CDR3 reads CASSKTERGINEKLFF. CDR3 nucleotide sequence: TGTGCCAGCAGCAAGACCGAGAGGGGGATCAATGAAAAACTGTTTTTT.

The chain employs TRBV7-3 and TRBJ2-2, with unresolved D. Germline CDR1 is SGHTA and CDR2 is FQGTGA. With 1 base removed from V and 2 bases from J, the gap between germline ends came to 14 bases. This CDR3 has 17 residues. In DNA form, the CDR3 reads TGTGCCAGCAGCTTAAGTGGGCTTGAATTTAACACCGGGGAGCTGTTTTTT. Amino acid sequence: CASSLSGLEFNTGELFF.

The chain uses TRBV7-6 and TRBJ2-2; D gene unclear. CDR1 and CDR2 from the germline V gene are SGHVS and FNYEAQ. V lost 2 bases, J lost 6 bases, and 10 bases lay in between. The length of the CDR3 is 14 residues. The CDR3 DNA sequence: TGTGCCAGCAGCTTACCTAGAGGCGCCGGGGAGCTGTTTTTT. It encodes CASSLPRGAGELFF. Full variable domain (outside the CDR3, taken from reference TRBV7-6 and TRBJ2-2): GAGVSQSPRYKVTKRGQDVALRCDPISGHVSLYWYRQALGQGPEFLTYFNYEAQQDKSGLPNDRFSAERPEGSISTLTIQRTEQRDSAMYRCASSLPRGAGELFFGEGSRLTVL.

The chain carries TRBV11-2 and TRBJ2-3; tentative D call: TRBD2 (6 bases). The CDR3 totals 17 residues. V lost 2 bases, J lost 1 base, and 16 bases lay in between. Germline CDR1 SGHAT, CDR2 FQNNGV. This chain's CDR3 is CASSLRPRGPRTDTQYF. The CDR3 nucleotides are TGTGCCAGCAGCTTAAGGCCGCGGGGACCGCGCACAGATACGCAGTATTTT.

The J gene is TRBJ2-3, the V gene TRBV11-2; perhaps TRBD2 as D (5 bases). Trimming removed 1 base from V and 3 bases from J, with 8 bases in between. Germline CDR1 is SGHAT and CDR2 is FQNNGV. The CDR3 has 14 amino acids. The CDR3 is CASSLGWETDTQYF. The CDR3, as DNA: TGTGCCAGCAGCTTAGGCTGGGAGACAGATACGCAGTATTTT.

The chain recombines TRBV7-2 with TRBJ1-2; maybe TRBD1 (5 bases). CDR1 is SGHTA and CDR2 is FQGNSA in the germline V gene. The CDR3 extends over 16 amino acids. Trimming pared 5 bases from V and 3 bases from J, leaving 19 bases between. Here the CDR3 reads CASSPKARGGDYGYTF. Written as DNA, the CDR3 is TGTGCCAGCAGCCCGAAAGCGAGGGGAGGAGACTATGGCTACACCTTC.

V gene TRBV28 combines with J gene TRBJ1-3; D not resolved. CDR3 size: 15 residues. V was pared by 8 bases and J by 0 bases, with 14 bases between. The germline CDR1 and CDR2 sequences are MDHEN and SYDVKM. CDR3 residues: CASGEVPNSGNTIYF. In nucleotides, the CDR3 is TGTGCCAGCGGAGAAGTTCCTAACTCTGGAAACACCATATATTTT.

This clone was seen once. This sequence joins TRBV10-1 and TRBJ1-5; D possibly corresponds to TRBD1 (5 bases). The germline gives CDR1 WNHNN, CDR2 SYGVQD (reference sequence). V lost 2 bases to trimming and J lost 7 bases, with 24 bases between them. The CDR3 is 18 amino acids. CDR3 bases: TGCGCCAGCAGTGAGATACGGGGGTGGAATGCGGGCGGGCAGCCCCAGCATTTT. Translating gives CASSEIRGWNAGGQPQHF.

The V gene is TRBV7-9, the J gene TRBJ1-5; 8 nucleotides match TRBD1. Germline V gene lookup returns CDR1 SEHNR and CDR2 FQNEAQ (reference sequence). Germline trimming cut 5 bases from V and 1 base from J; bases unmatched to any gene: 7. The CDR3 extends over 16 amino acids. The CDR3 protein is CASSQDRDGSNQPQHF. For the CDR3, the DNA is TGTGCCAGCAGCCAGGACAGGGATGGGAGCAATCAGCCCCAGCATTTT.

The genes are TRBV20-1 and TRBJ1-1; D possibly corresponds to TRBD1 (5 bases). Trimming took off 7 bases at V and 7 bases at J, with 13 bases between the two ends. Germline lookup yields CDR1 DFQATT and CDR2 SNEGSKA (reference sequence). There are 11 residues in the CDR3. CDR3 nucleotides: TGCAGTGTCGGGGGGGAGATTGAAGCTTTCTTT. Protein sequence: CSVGGEIEAFF.

This chain connects TRBV7-3 to TRBJ2-3, with 16 bases fitting TRBD2. Germline lookup yields CDR1 SGHTA and CDR2 FQGTGA. CDR3 length equals 19 residues. The V gene end was trimmed by 2 bases and the J gene end by 6 bases; junction bases not matched to a gene: 11. The CDR3 loop reads CASSLVPPGLAGGSDTQYF. Here the CDR3 DNA reads TGTGCCAGCAGCTTAGTACCTCCGGGACTAGCGGGGGGGTCGGATACGCAGTATTTT.

This clone was observed once. V usage is TRBV18 and J usage is TRBJ1-6; D unclear. This CDR3 region has 18 residues. Trimming cost V 2 bases and J 0 bases, with 14 bases left between them. CDR1 KGHSH and CDR2 LQKENI come from the germline V gene. In DNA, the CDR3 is TGTGCCAGCTCACCATCGGCGGGGATCAGCTCCTATAATTCACCCCTCCACTTT. Its protein is CASSPSAGISSYNSPLHF.

This chain links TRBV9 with TRBJ1-6; possible D gene TRBD1, 6 bases. Trimming cost V 0 bases and J 6 bases, with 13 bases left between them. Per the germline V gene, CDR1 is SGDLS and CDR2 is YYNGEE. The CDR3 has 16 amino acids. CDR3 amino acids: CASSVATGQVNSPLHF. The CDR3 nucleotides read TGTGCCAGCAGCGTAGCTACGGGACAAGTTAATTCACCCCTCCACTTT.

The genes are TRBV30 and TRBJ1-2; D may be TRBD1 (5 bases). V was shortened by 0 bases and J by 4 bases, with 12 bases between the two germline ends. This CDR3 is built from 14 residues. CDR1 is GTSNPN, CDR2 SVGIG, per germline (reference sequence). The CDR3 loop is CAWSVRRGGYGYTF. The CDR3 nucleotides are TGTGCCTGGAGTGTACGACGGGGGGGCTATGGCTACACCTTC.

The V call is TRBV5-1, the J call TRBJ2-5; D may be TRBD2 (6 bases). Germline values: CDR1 SGHRS, CDR2 YFSETQ. V was shortened by 1 base and J by 1 base, with 17 bases between the two germline ends. This CDR3 region has 17 residues. CDR3 region: CASSLNGPRTTQETQYF. As DNA, the CDR3 is TGCGCCAGCAGCTTGAATGGCCCTCGGACTACCCAAGAGACCCAGTACTTC.